The 25 T cell receptor beta chains below all came from one sample that was sequenced in a study of blood T cells in healthy people across ages (dated by TCRdb to between 2014 and 2017). The protocol used for the library was 5' RACE. Sequencer: Illumina HiSeq 2500. A second PCR of roughly 7 to 11 cycles was performed with a sample-barcoded 5' primer and a J-beta primer mix. TCRdb reworked the public reads: Q25 trimming with fastp, MiXCR clone assembly, productive beta chains retained. Under each unique CDR3 protein, matching rows form one entry showing the most common genes and DNA. The sample includes about a million distinct CDR3 sequences, with about 51% observed a single time. The ten largest clones take up over 20% of the sample. The specimen sequenced was blood. The receptors were gathered from a woman between 55 and 75 years old in good health.

This clonotype was recorded a few times. The gene calls are TRBV28 and TRBJ2-7; D remains unclear. Trimming removed 8 bases from V and 3 bases from J, with 11 bases in between. Germline V CDR1 and CDR2: MDHEN, SYDVKM. The CDR3 totals 12 residues. CDR3 in amino acids: CASGGRHYEQYF. The CDR3 nucleotides are TGTGCCAGCGGTGGCCGACACTACGAGCAGTACTTC.

In this sample, this clonotype turned up once. Without the conserved terminal phenylalanine or tryptophan, this CDR3 likely stems from a read error. CDR3 sequence: CSAGGLASSGETQYS. As DNA, the CDR3 is TGCAGCGCTGGCGGTCTCGCTTCCAGTGGAGAGACCCAGTACTCC. The chain combines TRBV29-1 with TRBJ2-5, with D unclear. Germline CDR1 and CDR2: SQVTM and ANQGSEA. The V end lost 7 bases, the J end lost 4 bases, and 22 bases lay between the germline ends. CDR3 size: 15 residues.

The V call is TRBV5-1, the J call TRBJ2-1; TRBD2 agrees at 11 bases. This CDR3 region has 19 residues. CDR1 is SGHRS, CDR2 YFSETQ, per germline. V was clipped by 0 bases and J by 3 bases; unmatched bases: 11. DNA for the CDR3: TGCGCCAGCAGCTTGGGGTTGGCGACTAGCGGGACAATCTACAATGAGCAGTTCTTC. It yields the protein CASSLGLATSGTIYNEQFF.

This clonotype was recorded only once. Relative to the germline gene, one junction end is altered; a read error may explain this. This rearrangement joins TRBV7-9 to TRBJ2-7, with a possible D match to TRBD1 (5 bases). The CDR3 length is 12 residues. Germline assignment: CDR1 SEHNR and CDR2 FQNEAQ (reference sequence). CDR3 protein: CSSSFQGSEQYF. CDR3 DNA sequence: TGTTCCAGCAGTTTCCAGGGTAGCGAGCAGTACTTC.

V and J are TRBV6-5 and TRBJ2-5; TRBD1 aligns across 8 bases. The germline CDR1 and CDR2 sequences are MNHEY and SVGAGI. The J segment lost 5 bases and the V segment lost 4 bases, leaving 6 bases of the junction unmatched. The CDR3 is 14 amino acids. This CDR3 reads CASSLGQVVETQYF. In DNA form, the CDR3 reads TGTGCCAGCAGTTTGGGACAGGTAGTTGAGACCCAGTACTTC.

Here the CDR3 reads CASSSRQGGEQFF. In DNA form, the CDR3 reads TGTGCCAGCAGCTCCCGACAGGGGGGTGAGCAGTTCTTC. This chain joins TRBV7-6 and TRBJ2-1; 9 bases map to TRBD1. Germline V gives CDR1 SGHVS, CDR2 FNYEAQ. The CDR3 spans 13 residues. V shed 4 bases, J shed 9 bases, and the junction held 4 bases outside the gene matches.

V is TRBV28 and J is TRBJ2-4; no definite D call. The J call may not be correct, given that the DNA end is closer to TRBJ2-7. This CDR3 is built from 12 residues. Per the germline V gene, CDR1 is MDHEN and CDR2 is SYDVKM. CDR3 amino acids: CASRWGSYEQYF. CDR3 in DNA: TGTGCCAGCCGTTGGGGTTCCTACGAGCAGTACTTC.

The chain employs TRBV20-1 and TRBJ2-7; 10 bases line up with TRBD2. Germline CDR1 DFQATT, CDR2 SNEGSKA (reference sequence). Unmatched junction bases numbered 2, after V lost 1 base and J lost 2 bases. The CDR3 totals 14 residues. The CDR3 reads CSARVGLAPYEQYF. Written as DNA, the CDR3 is TGCAGTGCTAGAGTGGGACTAGCGCCCTACGAGCAGTACTTC.

This chain connects TRBV15 to TRBJ2-1; the match to TRBD2 covers 11 bases. V was clipped by 10 bases and J by 2 bases; unmatched bases: 7. CDR1 and CDR2 (germline): LNHNV, YYDKDF (reference sequence). The CDR3 runs 15 residues. The CDR3: CAISSGRLAYNEQFF. CDR3 in DNA: TGTGCCATTTCTAGCGGGAGGTTAGCCTACAATGAGCAGTTCTTC.

The chain uses TRBV5-6 and TRBJ2-7; possibly TRBD2 for D (6 bases). CDR3 length: 20 amino acids. Trimming took 4 bases from V and 5 from J, leaving 34 bases between them. The germline V gene has CDR1 SGHDT and CDR2 YYEEEE. The CDR3 loop is CASSPPHGIMAGKGLHEQYF. The CDR3 DNA follows: TGTGCCAGCAGCCCGCCACATGGGATAATGGCGGGAAAGGGCCTCCACGAGCAGTACTTC.

V usage is TRBV4-1 and J usage is TRBJ2-1; 10 nucleotides line up with TRBD2. Judging by the DNA end, TRBJ2-7 fits better; the J call may be wrong. The CDR3 is 19 residues long. Germline V CDR1 and CDR2: MGHRA, YSYEKL. The CDR3 reads CASSQGSGPGTSDYNEQYF. CDR3 nucleotide sequence: TGCGCCAGCAGCCAAGGATCAGGGCCCGGGACTAGCGACTACAATGAGCAGTACTTC.

This clonotype was recorded once. The gene calls are TRBV25-1 and TRBJ1-6; D call uncertain. V was trimmed by 2 bases and J by 7 bases, leaving 6 bases between them. This CDR3 contains 13 residues. Per germline, CDR1 MGHDK and CDR2 SYGVNS. The CDR3 DNA sequence: TGTGCCAGCAGTGAACGAGGGAATTCACCCCTCCACTTT. Residues: CASSERGNSPLHF.

This clonotype appeared a few times. This chain links TRBV27 with TRBJ2-7; D is perhaps TRBD1 (6 bases). Germline assignment: CDR1 MNHEY and CDR2 SMNVEV (reference sequence). The CDR3 totals 15 residues. V was trimmed by 1 base and J by 2 bases, leaving 12 bases between them. The CDR3 is CASSLFPGAPYEQYF. CDR3 nucleotides: TGTGCCAGCAGTTTATTTCCAGGGGCCCCCTACGAGCAGTACTTC.

This chain uses TRBV5-1 with TRBJ2-1; TRBD2 matches at 11 bases. The germline gives CDR1 SGHRS, CDR2 YFSETQ. The CDR3 extends over 15 amino acids. Trimming cost V 4 bases and J 8 bases; bases outside gene matches: 8. The CDR3 nucleotides are TGCGCCAGCAGCCGCACTAGCGGGAGTGGCGATGAGCAGTTCTTC. It specifies CASSRTSGSGDEQFF.

The V and J genes are TRBV12-3 or TRBV12-4 and TRBJ2-7; D unclear. The end of the DNA fits TRBJ2-1 better, so the J call may be wrong. The CDR3 consists of 13 residues. CDR3 protein: CASLTHTADEQFF. The CDR3 DNA reads TGTGCCAGCTTGACCCACACAGCTGATGAGCAGTTCTTC.

Concerning this clonotype: A much bigger clone sits one base away, suggesting this may be a read error. This chain connects TRBV10-3 to TRBJ2-3; D is unresolved. Trimming shortened V by 7 bases and J by 1 base, and 12 bases separated the two germline ends. CDR3 length: 14 amino acids. Germline V lookup: CDR1 ENHRY, CDR2 SYGVKD. In DNA, the CDR3 is TGTGCCATCAAACACGGAGCTTGCACAGATACGCAGTATTTT. As protein: CAIKHGACTDTQYF.

V and J are TRBV7-2 and TRBJ2-7; D gene unclear. Trimming removed 4 bases from V and 3 bases from J, with 7 bases in between. CDR1 SGHTA and CDR2 FQGNSA come from the germline V gene. The CDR3 loop spans 12 amino acids. CDR3 residues: CASSSNLYEQYF. The CDR3 region has the DNA TGTGCCAGCAGCTCGAACCTCTACGAGCAGTACTTC.

The chain links TRBV20-1 to TRBJ2-7; D remains ambiguous. This CDR3 comprises 14 residues. Per germline, CDR1 DFQATT and CDR2 SNEGSKA (reference sequence). Between the trimmed V and J ends, which lost 3 bases and 3 bases, there was a span of 15 bases. The CDR3 loop is CSASEDFKDYEQYF. DNA for the CDR3: TGCAGTGCTAGCGAAGATTTTAAAGACTACGAGCAGTACTTC.

This clonotype was seen once. The CDR3 region has the DNA TGTGCCAGCAGCTCCCACAGGGGAGAAGGATCACCCCTCCACTTT. As protein: CASSSHRGEGSPLHF. The chain links TRBV11-2 to TRBJ1-6, with 7 bases identical to TRBD1. The germline V gene has CDR1 SGHAT and CDR2 FQNNGV. V lost 4 bases, J lost 10 bases, and 10 bases stayed unmatched. This CDR3 spans 15 amino acids.

CDR3: CSASAGGGYEQYF. CDR3 DNA sequence: TGCAGTGCTAGCGCGGGCGGGGGCTACGAGCAGTACTTC. The rearrangement links TRBV20-1 to TRBJ2-5; 7 bases line up with TRBD2. The J call is doubtful: the DNA matches TRBJ2-7 better. The CDR3 loop spans 13 amino acids. Germline CDR1 reads DFQATT; CDR2 reads SNEGSKA (reference sequence).

This chain joins TRBV11-2 and TRBJ2-5, with D uncertain. The CDR3 extends over 10 amino acids. From germline, CDR1 is SGHAT and CDR2 FQNNGV. The V end lost 5 bases, the J end lost 11 bases, and 9 bases lay between the germline ends. This CDR3 reads CASSHNEQYF. The CDR3 DNA reads as TGTGCCAGCAGCCACAATGAGCAGTACTTC.

The chain carries TRBV24-1 and TRBJ2-1; tentative D call: TRBD2 (6 bases). The J call could be wrong; TRBJ2-7 is a better fit for the DNA end. Germline V gene data show CDR1 as KGHDR and CDR2 as SFDVKD. The CDR3 totals 17 residues. The CDR3 here is CATAPKTGTGSYNEQYF. As DNA, the CDR3 is TGTGCCACCGCACCTAAAACTGGGACTGGGTCCTACAATGAGCAGTACTTC.

V usage is TRBV20-1 and J usage is TRBJ2-7; 8 nucleotides align to TRBD2. The germline CDR1 and CDR2 sequences are DFQATT and SNEGSKA (reference sequence). The CDR3 covers 12 residues. V was pared by 6 bases and J by 7 bases, with 8 bases of the junction left unmatched. DNA for the CDR3: TGCAGTGCACGCGGGGCGGGAGGTGAGCAGTACTTC. This sequence encodes CSARGAGGEQYF.

There are a few counts of this clonotype. The chain is built from TRBV6-5 and TRBJ2-1, with 8 bases fitting TRBD1. The J call could be wrong; TRBJ2-7 is a better fit for the DNA end. The CDR3 spans 16 residues. Germline V gene sequence: CDR1 MNHEY, CDR2 SVGAGI. The CDR3 reads CASSYGTGGVYYEQYF. The DNA of the CDR3 is TGTGCCAGCAGTTACGGTACAGGGGGAGTTTACTACGAGCAGTACTTC.

The CDR3 protein is CASSPKVREDTRQETQYF. The CDR3 region has the DNA TGTGCCAGCAGCCCCAAGGTGCGGGAGGACACCCGACAAGAGACCCAGTACTTC. The genes are TRBV7-6 and TRBJ2-5; TRBD2 matches at 8 bases. This CDR3 comprises 18 residues. V was clipped by 5 bases and J by 2 bases; unmatched bases: 16. Germline CDR1 is SGHVS and CDR2 is FNYEAQ. Based on the CDR3 plus reference TRBV7-6 and TRBJ2-5, the full variable domain is GAGVSQSPRYKVTKRGQDVALRCDPISGHVSLYWYRQALGQGPEFLTYFNYEAQQDKSGLPNDRFSAERPEGSISTLTIQRTEQRDSAMYRCASSPKVREDTRQETQYFGPGTRLLVL.